A single sample is the source of the 30 T cell receptor beta chains below, sequenced in a study of blood T cell repertoires in COVID-19. Method: immunoSEQ multiplex PCR; TCRdb's copy keeps in-frame clones and lacks some. Here the sample spans around 180,000 clones, more than 75% being singletons. Material for sequencing was peripheral blood. The receptors were gathered from a human donor in a cohort sampled during active COVID-19.

The chain uses TRBV28 and TRBJ1-4; 8 nucleotides align to TRBD1. Looked up from germline, CDR1 is MDHEN and CDR2 is SYDVKM. The junction had 10 bases not matched to a gene; V was cut back by 5 bases and J by 8 bases. The CDR3 is 15 residues long. CDR3 nucleotides: TGTGCCAGCAGTATTCTAGGACAGGGAGGCGAAAAACTGTTTTTT. This codes for CASSILGQGGEKLFF. Supplemented by reference TRBV28 and TRBJ1-4, the full variable domain reads DVKVTQSSRYLVKRTGEKVFLECVQDMDHENMFWYRQDPGLGLRLIYFSYDVKMKEKGDIPEGYSVSREKKERFSLILESASTNQTSMYLCASSILGQGGEKLFFGSGTQLSVL.

CDR3 sequence reads: CASSYAGGGYGYTF. CDR3 sequence (DNA): TGTGCCAGCAGTTACGCAGGGGGCGGCTATGGCTACACCTTC. The rearrangement joins TRBV6-2 or TRBV6-3 to TRBJ1-2; 8 nucleotides align to TRBD1. The V gene end was trimmed by 2 bases and the J gene end by 4 bases; junction bases not matched to a gene: 3. The CDR3 is made up of 14 amino acids. In germline, CDR1 is MNHEY, CDR2 SVGEGT.

This clone came up once. The V and J genes are TRBV30 and TRBJ2-3; tentative D call: TRBD2 (5 bases). The V gene lost 2 bases and the J gene lost 1 base, with 22 bases spanning the gap. This CDR3 spans 18 amino acids. CDR1 GTSNPN and CDR2 SVGIG come from the germline V gene (reference sequence). The CDR3 DNA is TGTGCCTGGAGTTTACAGCTTAGCGCAGTTCGGGGCACAGATACGCAGTATTTT. Translated: CAWSLQLSAVRGTDTQYF.

The chain employs TRBV6-5 and TRBJ2-7, with D possibly TRBD1 on 5 matching bases. Germline loops: CDR1 MNHEY, CDR2 SVGAGI. The V end lost 8 bases, the J end lost 7 bases, and 9 bases lay between the germline ends. The CDR3 totals 10 residues. This CDR3 is CASGALEQYF. The CDR3, as DNA: TGTGCCAGCGGGGCATTGGAGCAGTACTTC.

The V and J genes are TRBV12-2 and TRBJ1-1; the D call TRBD1 from the table was never checked on the DNA. TRBV12-2 is a recognized pseudogene. CDR3 size: 18 residues. CDR3 DNA: TGTGCAAGTCTCCTTTGGAGACAGGGGGCAAGGGAACATGGTGAAGCTTTCTTT. Translation gives CASLLWRQGAREHGEAFF.

J is TRBJ2-1 and V is TRBV5-1, with 8 bases matching TRBD2. Per germline, CDR1 SGHRS and CDR2 YFSETQ. Trimming took 4 bases from V and 3 from J; bases not matched to a gene: 9. This CDR3 region has 16 residues. The CDR3 bases are TGCGCCAGCAGCCCGGGGGGGTCCGGGGGCTACAATGAGCAGTTCTTC. This codes for CASSPGGSGGYNEQFF.

The chain has TRBV24-1 and TRBJ2-7; 11 nucleotides agree with TRBD2. Germline V gene sequence: CDR1 KGHDR, CDR2 SFDVKD. Germline trimming cut 2 bases from V and 1 base from J; bases unmatched to any gene: 18. The CDR3 contains 21 residues. For the CDR3, the DNA is TGTGCCACCAGTGATTGCCTACCCAGTTCTAGCGGGGGGACAAATTCCTACGAGCAGTACTTC. Translation gives CATSDCLPSSSGGTNSYEQYF.

The chain couples TRBV10-1 to TRBJ2-7; no firm D call. Trimming stripped 4 bases from V and 1 base from J, with 8 bases between. CDR1 and CDR2 (germline): WNHNN, SYGVQD (reference sequence). The CDR3 length is 13 residues. CDR3 nucleotide sequence: TGCGCCAGCAGTGGACTGAATTCCTACGAGCAGTACTTC. It is translated as CASSGLNSYEQYF.

This chain uses TRBV2 with TRBJ2-5, with 8 positions matching TRBD1. Per germline, CDR1 SNHLY and CDR2 FYNNEI. Unmatched junction bases numbered 14, after V lost 3 bases and J lost 5 bases. The CDR3 sequence is 17 residues long. The CDR3 DNA sequence: TGTGCCAGCAGTGAGGCCTCCCCCGGACAGGGCCTGGAGACCCAGTACTTC. This translates into CASSEASPGQGLETQYF.

V usage is TRBV7-8 and J usage is TRBJ2-7; tentative D call: TRBD1 (7 bases). Germline lookup yields CDR1 SGHVS and CDR2 FQNEAQ. Trimming left V 4 bases short and J 6 bases short, with 13 bases between. The CDR3 runs to 13 residues. The CDR3 sequence is CASSSYRGGEQYF. Written as DNA, the CDR3 is TGTGCCAGCAGCTCTTACAGGGGAGGCGAGCAGTACTTC.

The rearrangement uses TRBV4-3 and TRBJ2-7; D perhaps matches TRBD1 (5 bases). The CDR3 covers 14 residues. Germline V CDR1 and CDR2: LGHNA, YSLEER. The V end was cut by 1 base, the J end by 2 bases, with 9 bases between. CDR3 in amino acids: CASSQVAGTYEQYF. CDR3 nucleotide sequence: TGCGCCAGCAGCCAAGTAGCAGGGACCTACGAGCAGTACTTC.

The genes are TRBV10-1 and TRBJ2-7; a possible D gene is TRBD1 (5 bases). The germline V gene has CDR1 WNHNN and CDR2 SYGVQD (reference sequence). CDR3 size: 14 residues. V was trimmed by 3 bases and J by 3 bases, leaving 12 bases between them. The CDR3 DNA sequence: TGCGCCAGCAGTGAAGGGGCAGGCCTCTACGAGCAGTACTTC. Amino acid sequence: CASSEGAGLYEQYF.

On this clone: This sample includes further DNA sequences coding for the same CDR3. V is TRBV28 and J is TRBJ2-6; D unclear. Trimming shortened V by 5 bases and J by 0 bases, and 5 bases separated the two germline ends. This CDR3 is built from 14 residues. Germline-derived CDR1 and CDR2 are MDHEN and SYDVKM. CDR3 in DNA: TGTGCCAGCAGTCTTCTCTCTGGGGCCAACGTCCTGACTTTC. Translation: CASSLLSGANVLTF.

This chain uses TRBV13 with TRBJ2-7; TRBD1 matches at 12 bases. The germline CDR1 and CDR2 sequences are PRHDT and FYEKMQ (reference sequence). V lost 5 bases, J lost 6 bases, and 5 bases stayed unmatched. This CDR3 is built from 14 residues. Here the CDR3 DNA reads TGTGCCAGCAGCGCCGGGACAGGGGGCGGCGAGCAGTACTTC. It translates to CASSAGTGGGEQYF. Complete variable domain (other parts from reference TRBV13 and TRBJ2-7): AAGVIQSPRHLIKEKRETATLKCYPIPRHDTVYWYQQGPGQDPQFLISFYEKMQSDKGSIPDRFSAQQFSDYHSELNMSSLELGDSALYFCASSAGTGGGEQYFGPGTRLTVT.

The chain is built from TRBV10-2 and TRBJ1-1; the D is unclear. Germline CDR1 WSHSY, CDR2 SAAADI. The germline V and J ends were trimmed by 0 bases and 0 bases, with 8 bases remaining between them. The CDR3 contains 15 residues. Here the CDR3 reads CASSESRVLNTEAFF. CDR3 DNA: TGCGCCAGCAGTGAGTCGCGGGTTTTGAACACTGAAGCTTTCTTT.

The chain has TRBV7-2 and TRBJ1-2, with unresolved D. CDR1 SGHTA and CDR2 FQGNSA come from the germline V gene. The V and J ends lost 5 bases and 5 bases respectively, with 15 bases between them. CDR3 length: 14 residues. The CDR3 here is CASSPGSSGYGYTF. The CDR3 DNA reads TGTGCCAGCAGCCCAGGCAGCTCTGGGTATGGCTACACCTTC.

In its sample, this clone was seen once. V usage is TRBV19 and J usage is TRBJ1-2, with 8 bases aligning to TRBD1. Per the germline V gene, CDR1 is LNHDA and CDR2 is SQIVND (reference sequence). This CDR3 comprises 12 residues. Germline trimming cut 7 bases from V and 8 bases from J; bases unmatched to any gene: 6. CDR3 loop: CASKGRGLGYTF. CDR3 nucleotides: TGTGCCAGTAAGGGCAGGGGGCTCGGCTACACCTTC.

This rearrangement joins TRBV6-2 or TRBV6-3 to TRBJ2-7, with 7 bases aligning to TRBD2. The germline gives CDR1 MNHEY, CDR2 SVGEGT. CDR3 size: 13 residues. V lost 4 bases, J lost 7 bases, and 7 bases stayed unmatched. This chain's CDR3 is CASSLGGPGEQYF. DNA of the CDR3: TGTGCCAGCAGTTTGGGAGGGCCCGGGGAGCAGTACTTC.

J is TRBJ1-2 and V is TRBV5-6; D is unclear. This CDR3 spans 15 amino acids. V gave up 3 bases and J gave up 0 bases, with 12 bases separating them. CDR1 and CDR2 from the germline V gene are SGHDT and YYEEEE. The CDR3 DNA reads as TGTGCCAGCAGCTCCTTTTACACTACTAACTATGGCTACACCTTC. Residues: CASSSFYTTNYGYTF. The complete variable domain, with remaining parts taken from reference TRBV5-6 and TRBJ1-2, reads DAGVTQSPTHLIKTRGQQVTLRCSPKSGHDTVSWYQQALGQGPQFIFQYYEEEERQRGNFPDRFSGHQFPNYSSELNVNALLLGDSALYLCASSSFYTTNYGYTFGSGTRLTVV.

The genes are TRBV21-1 and TRBJ1-2; TRBD1 is the table's D call, not checked against the DNA. TRBV21-1 is designated a pseudogene. The CDR3 contains 15 residues. This CDR3 reads CASSKAAGESYGYTF. The CDR3 bases are TGTGCCAGCAGCAAAGCAGCAGGGGAATCCTATGGCTACACCTTC.

This chain links TRBV7-2 with TRBJ2-3; 8 nucleotides line up with TRBD2. This CDR3 has 16 amino acids. V lost 2 bases to trimming and J lost 2 bases; unmatched junction nucleotides: 6. Germline loops: CDR1 SGHTA, CDR2 FQGNSA. The CDR3 sequence: CASSLMAGGSTDTQYF. Here the CDR3 DNA reads TGTGCCAGCAGCTTAATGGCGGGAGGCTCCACAGATACGCAGTATTTT.

The chain carries TRBV24-1 and TRBJ2-1; unclear D gene. The CDR3 contains 16 residues. Germline V CDR1 and CDR2: KGHDR, SFDVKD. The V gene lost 3 bases and the J gene lost 0 bases, with 11 bases spanning the gap. The CDR3, as DNA: TGTGCCACCAGTGATCCTGGCCGGAGCTCCTACAATGAGCAGTTCTTC. It yields the protein CATSDPGRSSYNEQFF.

The V gene is TRBV7-8, the J gene TRBJ2-4; weak D call: TRBD1 (6 bases). The germline V gene encodes CDR1 SGHVS and CDR2 FQNEAQ. Trimming pared 5 bases from V and 9 bases from J, leaving 11 bases between. This CDR3 is built from 12 residues. The CDR3 here is CASSPQGFIQYF. The DNA of the CDR3 is TGTGCCAGCAGCCCTCAGGGGTTCATTCAGTACTTC.

This clone has only one observation. The chain uses TRBV6-6 and TRBJ2-5; 10 bases line up with TRBD1. In germline, CDR1 is MNHNY, CDR2 SVGAGI (reference sequence). The CDR3 is 16 residues long. Losses at the gene ends were 0 bases for V and 1 base for J; bases not matched to a gene: 2. CDR3 sequence reads: CASSYSGQGTQETQYF. DNA of the CDR3: TGTGCCAGCAGTTACTCGGGACAGGGGACCCAAGAGACCCAGTACTTC.

The CDR3 coding sequence is TGTGCCAGCAGTGAAACGGGGGGCGCCAAAAACATTCAGTACTTC. Translating it yields CASSETGGAKNIQYF. The rearrangement uses TRBV25-1 and TRBJ2-4; perhaps TRBD2 as D (7 bases). Looked up from germline, CDR1 is MGHDK and CDR2 is SYGVNS. V dropped 2 bases and J dropped 1 base, with 9 bases sitting between them. The CDR3 contains 15 residues.

The chain is built from TRBV10-3 and TRBJ1-2; 7 nucleotides align to TRBD1. The trim removed 1 base at V and 2 bases at J, leaving 1 base unmatched. Germline V CDR1 and CDR2: ENHRY, SYGVKD. There are 14 residues in the CDR3. The CDR3 sequence: CAISEWDSNYGYTF. The CDR3 DNA sequence: TGTGCCATCAGTGAGTGGGACAGCAACTATGGCTACACCTTC.

J is TRBJ2-3 and V is TRBV3-1 (or the pseudogene TRBV3-2), with TRBD2 matching 10 bases. Germline CDR1 reads LGHDT; CDR2 reads YNNKEL (reference sequence). The CDR3 extends over 17 amino acids. The J segment lost 0 bases and the V segment lost 0 bases, leaving 3 bases of the junction unmatched. CDR3 bases: TGTGCCAGCAGCCAAGAGGCGACTAGCGGGAGCACAGATACGCAGTATTTT. This codes for CASSQEATSGSTDTQYF.

A few counts support this clone. The chain combines TRBV19 with TRBJ1-1, with 9 bases that match TRBD1. Trimming took 4 bases from V and 11 from J; bases not matched to a gene: 11. This CDR3 has 14 amino acids. CDR1 and CDR2 from the germline V gene are LNHDA and SQIVND (reference sequence). DNA for the CDR3: TGTGCCAGTAGTAACCCCGGGACAGGGTTCGCCGCTTTCTTT. It yields the protein CASSNPGTGFAAFF.

Notes on this clone: The germline gene is not matched at one end of the junction; a read error may be the cause. V gene TRBV5-6 combines with J gene TRBJ2-1; a weak D match, TRBD2 (5 bases). This CDR3 contains 15 residues. Germline lookup yields CDR1 SGHDT and CDR2 YYEEEE. CDR3 in amino acids: CASGLSGSSYNEQFF. Here the CDR3 DNA reads TGTGCCAGCGGCTTAAGTGGGAGCTCCTACAATGAGCAGTTCTTC. The whole variable domain, remainder taken from reference TRBV5-6 and TRBJ2-1, is DAGVTQSPTHLIKTRGQQVTLRCSPKSGHDTVSWYQQALGQGPQFIFQYYEEEERQRGNFPDRFSGHQFPNYSSELNVNALLLGDSALYLCASGLSGSSYNEQFFGPGTRLTVL.

The chain uses TRBV10-1 and TRBJ2-2; 10 nucleotides match TRBD2. J gave up 6 bases and V 2 bases, and 6 bases lay outside the gene matches. Germline assignment: CDR1 WNHNN and CDR2 SYGVQD (reference sequence). The CDR3 consists of 16 residues. The CDR3 coding sequence is TGCGCCAGCAGTGAGATGGTAGCGGGGGGCTCCGGGGAGCTGTTTTTT. This encodes CASSEMVAGGSGELFF.